Listed here are 31 T cell receptor beta chains from one sample, sequenced in a study of T cell responses to AZD1222 COVID-19 vaccine. Method: immunoSEQ multiplex PCR; TCRdb's copy keeps in-frame clones and lacks some. Among some 96,000 clones listed, roughly 86% were seen once. This sample comprised peripheral blood, obtained 28 days after the second AZD1222 dose. These receptors were obtained from an adult who received the AZD1222 COVID-19 vaccine.

Only one count was recorded for this clone. The gene calls are TRBV7-6 and TRBJ1-4, with TRBD1 identical over 7 bases. There are 16 residues in the CDR3. With 5 bases clipped from V and 7 bases from J, the junction kept 13 bases outside the gene matches. The germline V gene has CDR1 SGHVS and CDR2 FNYEAQ. The CDR3 loop reads CASSPSRQGGGEKLFF. The CDR3, as DNA: TGTGCCAGCAGCCCCTCGAGACAGGGTGGGGGTGAAAAACTGTTTTTT.

In its sample, this clone was seen a few times. The V call is TRBV18, the J call TRBJ1-2; the match to TRBD1 covers 10 bases. With V trimmed by 0 bases and J by 4 bases, 8 bases remained unmatched. The CDR3 extends over 17 amino acids. Germline V gene data show CDR1 as KGHSH and CDR2 as LQKENI. CDR3 sequence reads: CASSPPGTGVLVYGYTF. CDR3 nucleotides: TGTGCCAGCTCACCACCCGGGACAGGGGTCCTCGTCTATGGCTACACCTTC.

The CDR3 DNA follows: TGTGCCAGCAGCTGGACGAGTCGCCTTTCTTCTGAGCAGTTCTTC. Translated, it gives CASSWTSRLSSEQFF. The chain is built from TRBV7-2 and TRBJ2-1; D gene uncertain. The V gene's germline CDR1 is SGHTA and CDR2 FQGNSA. The CDR3 loop spans 15 amino acids. The V gene lost 4 bases and the J gene lost 9 bases, with 19 bases spanning the gap.

The chain couples TRBV7-9 to TRBJ2-3; 10 bases are a match to TRBD1. Germline V CDR1 and CDR2: SEHNR, FQNEAQ (reference sequence). The CDR3 totals 15 residues. V dropped 1 base and J dropped 5; count of bases not matched to a gene: 3. Here the CDR3 reads CASSLVGDRGDTQYF. CDR3 bases: TGTGCCAGCAGCTTAGTGGGGGACAGGGGAGATACGCAGTATTTT.

The chain combines TRBV7-9 with TRBJ2-7; D possibly corresponds to TRBD2 (5 bases). CDR3 length: 11 residues. V was cut by 4 bases and J by 7 bases, with 8 bases left in between. CDR1 SEHNR and CDR2 FQNEAQ come from the germline V gene (reference sequence). The CDR3 sequence is CASSYTREQYF. The CDR3 bases are TGTGCCAGCAGCTACACTAGGGAGCAGTACTTC.

The gene calls are TRBV27 and TRBJ2-1; 7 bases are a match to TRBD2. V lost 7 bases to trimming and J lost 0 bases; unmatched junction nucleotides: 6. CDR1 is MNHEY and CDR2 is SMNVEV in the germline V gene (reference sequence). The CDR3 runs 15 residues. The CDR3 loop is CASTTGLPSYNEQFF. CDR3 coding DNA: TGTGCCAGCACAACGGGACTACCCTCCTACAATGAGCAGTTCTTC.

This chain joins TRBV23-1 and TRBJ1-3; weak D call: TRBD1 (5 bases). TRBV23-1 belongs to the ORF category, with a function that is uncertain. CDR3 length: 18 amino acids. Trimming removed 0 bases at V and 0 bases at J, with 15 bases between. The chain's CDR3 is CASSQSVRGRSSGNTIYF. CDR3 bases: TGCGCCAGCAGTCAATCCGTTAGGGGACGGTCCTCTGGAAACACCATATATTTT.

The chain uses TRBV12-3 or TRBV12-4 and TRBJ1-3; no clear D gene. CDR3 size: 13 residues. Trimming pared 5 bases from V and 4 bases from J, leaving 9 bases between. DNA of the CDR3: TGTGCCAGCAGTCTCATTAGGGGAAACACCATATATTTT. This codes for CASSLIRGNTIYF.

Concerning this clone itself: Other DNA variants within this sample encode the same CDR3. V is TRBV28 and J is TRBJ2-2; D unclear. Trimming shortened V by 3 bases and J by 6 bases, and 5 bases separated the two germline ends. This CDR3 region has 12 residues. CDR1 is MDHEN and CDR2 is SYDVKM in the germline V gene. The chain's CDR3 is CASSFRPGELFF. Here the CDR3 DNA reads TGTGCCAGCAGTTTCCGGCCCGGGGAGCTGTTTTTT.

This clone was seen once. The chain employs TRBV5-6 and TRBJ1-2, with TRBD1 as a possible D gene (5 bases). V was trimmed by 4 bases and J by 4 bases, leaving 14 bases between them. The V gene's germline CDR1 is SGHDT and CDR2 YYEEEE. The CDR3 runs to 14 residues. CDR3 amino acids: CASSAGPDGYGYTF. DNA for the CDR3: TGTGCCAGCAGCGCGGGACCGGACGGCTATGGCTACACCTTC.

The V and J genes are TRBV7-7 and TRBJ2-1; 10 positions agree with TRBD1. Losses at the gene ends were 5 bases for V and 2 bases for J; bases not matched to a gene: 3. This CDR3 is 15 amino acids long. Germline-derived CDR1 and CDR2 are SSHAT and FNYEAQ (reference sequence). CDR3 DNA sequence: TGTGCCAGCAGCCTAGGACAGGGGGCCTACAATGAGCAGTTCTTC. It yields the protein CASSLGQGAYNEQFF. The full variable domain, with the rest looked up from reference TRBV7-7 and TRBJ2-1, is GAGVSQSPRYKVTKRGQDVTLRCDPISSHATLYWYQQALGQGPEFLTYFNYEAQPDKSGLPSDRFSAERPEGSISTLTIQRTEQRDSAMYRCASSLGQGAYNEQFFGPGTRLTVL.

The chain uses TRBV5-1 and TRBJ1-1; D is unclear. This CDR3 is 13 amino acids long. Germline values: CDR1 SGHRS, CDR2 YFSETQ. The V end lost 1 base, the J end lost 11 bases, and 15 bases lay between the germline ends. The chain's CDR3 is CASSLPGVPRAFF. Here the CDR3 DNA reads TGCGCCAGCAGCTTGCCCGGGGTCCCGAGGGCTTTCTTT.

The chain couples TRBV10-3 to TRBJ1-2, with D unclear. CDR3 size: 14 residues. V gave up 4 bases and J gave up 2 bases, with 11 bases separating them. Germline CDR1 is ENHRY and CDR2 is SYGVKD. The CDR3 DNA sequence: TGTGCCATCAGTGGTAACAGTTTAAACTATGGCTACACCTTC. Translating gives CAISGNSLNYGYTF.

The chain links TRBV28 to TRBJ1-5; tentatively, D is TRBD1 (6 bases). Germline loops: CDR1 MDHEN, CDR2 SYDVKM. V lost 5 bases to trimming and J lost 10 bases, with 12 bases between them. This CDR3 region has 12 residues. CDR3 coding DNA: TGTGCCAGCAGTACTACCAGGGGTCCCCAGCATTTT. It specifies CASSTTRGPQHF.

The chain uses TRBV29-1 and TRBJ1-5; TRBD1 aligns across 7 bases. CDR1 SQVTM and CDR2 ANQGSEA come from the germline V gene. The trim removed 6 bases at V and 0 bases at J, leaving 11 bases unmatched. The CDR3 extends over 16 amino acids. The DNA for the CDR3 is TGCAGCGTACAAAAAAGGGGGCCGTATAGCAATCAGCCCCAGCATTTT. Its protein product is CSVQKRGPYSNQPQHF.

The chain is built from TRBV7-3 and TRBJ2-2; TRBD1 matches 7 bases. The CDR3 contains 13 residues. Trimming took 5 bases from V and 6 from J; bases not matched to a gene: 3. The germline gives CDR1 SGHTA, CDR2 FQGTGA. CDR3 sequence reads: CASSKTGSGELFF. As DNA, the CDR3 is TGTGCCAGCAGCAAGACAGGGTCCGGGGAGCTGTTTTTT.

The chain links TRBV30 to TRBJ1-6, with D possibly matching TRBD1 (5 bases). Trimming removed 0 bases at V and 3 bases at J, with 15 bases between. Germline lookup yields CDR1 GTSNPN and CDR2 SVGIG (reference sequence). The CDR3 is 17 amino acids. This chain's CDR3 is CAWSVEGRPFYNSPLHF. DNA for the CDR3: TGTGCCTGGAGTGTTGAGGGGCGCCCGTTCTATAATTCACCCCTCCACTTT.

This clone appeared once. Written as DNA, the CDR3 is TGTGCCAGCAGTTGGGTGAACACTGAAGCTTTCTTT. This gives the protein CASSWVNTEAFF. V is TRBV12-3 or TRBV12-4 and J is TRBJ1-1; D gene unclear. Trimming pared 4 bases from V and 0 bases from J, leaving 3 bases between. The CDR3 length is 12 residues.

This sequence joins TRBV27 and TRBJ2-7; D remains ambiguous. Looked up from germline, CDR1 is MNHEY and CDR2 is SMNVEV (reference sequence). This CDR3 has 15 residues. V lost 4 bases and J 3 bases, leaving 16 bases between the germline ends. CDR3 in amino acids: CASSSTLRPYYEQYF. The DNA of the CDR3 is TGTGCCAGCAGTTCGACACTCCGACCCTACTACGAGCAGTACTTC.

This clone was seen just once. This chain joins TRBV10-3 and TRBJ2-3, with 7 bases identical to TRBD2. Germline loops: CDR1 ENHRY, CDR2 SYGVKD. This CDR3 contains 16 residues. The trim removed 10 bases at V and 5 bases at J, leaving 18 bases unmatched. CDR3 sequence: CATNTASGFVGDTQYF. In DNA form, the CDR3 reads TGTGCCACCAACACTGCTAGCGGTTTTGTAGGAGATACGCAGTATTTT.

CDR3 DNA: TGTGCCAGCAGCTCCCGGACAGGGTGGTCCCAGGTCACTGAAGCTTTCTTT. Its translation is CASSSRTGWSQVTEAFF. V and J are TRBV7-2 and TRBJ1-1; 8 bases fit TRBD1. V lost 4 bases and J lost 4; bases outside the gene matches: 14. The CDR3 loop spans 17 amino acids. Germline V gives CDR1 SGHTA, CDR2 FQGNSA.

The chain recombines TRBV2 with TRBJ2-2, with D maybe TRBD2 (5 bases). The CDR3 loop spans 14 amino acids. V was shortened by 0 bases and J by 6 bases, with 8 bases between the two germline ends. Germline CDR1 SNHLY, CDR2 FYNNEI. The CDR3 DNA reads as TGTGCCAGCAGTGAAGCGGGCGGGCCCGGGGAGCTGTTTTTT. Amino acids: CASSEAGGPGELFF.

The chain joins TRBV7-8 to TRBJ2-3, with D maybe TRBD1 (5 bases). Germline CDR1 and CDR2: SGHVS and FQNEAQ. Trimming shortened V by 5 bases and J by 0 bases, and 9 bases separated the two germline ends. The CDR3 sequence is 14 residues long. The CDR3 DNA reads TGTGCCAGCAGCACAGGACCTAGCACAGATACGCAGTATTTT. Translating it yields CASSTGPSTDTQYF.

V usage is TRBV27 and J usage is TRBJ2-5, with D possibly called TRBD1 or TRBD2 (5 bases each). In germline, CDR1 is MNHEY, CDR2 SMNVEV (reference sequence). Trimming shortened V by 4 bases and J by 2 bases, and 14 bases separated the two germline ends. The CDR3 has 15 amino acids. The CDR3 coding sequence is TGTGCCAGCAGTTCCCTCGGGGCGGGTCAAGAGACCCAGTACTTC. It codes for CASSSLGAGQETQYF.

The chain uses TRBV10-3 and TRBJ2-2; D not resolved. CDR3 length equals 12 residues. Trimming shortened V by 10 bases and J by 1 base, and 7 bases separated the two germline ends. CDR1 and CDR2 (germline): ENHRY, SYGVKD. CDR3 DNA: TGTGCCACCCTCAGGAACACCGGGGAGCTGTTTTTT. It is translated as CATLRNTGELFF.

The V gene is TRBV7-8, the J gene TRBJ2-7; D might be TRBD1 (5 bases). V lost 5 bases, J lost 0 bases, and 14 bases lay in between. Germline CDR1 and CDR2: SGHVS and FQNEAQ. The CDR3 is 15 residues long. The CDR3 sequence is CASSVSFDSSYEQYF. In DNA, the CDR3 is TGTGCCAGCAGCGTTTCCTTTGACAGCTCCTACGAGCAGTACTTC.

The chain combines TRBV28 with TRBJ2-1; a weak D match, TRBD2 (6 bases). CDR3 length: 17 residues. Trimming left V 5 bases short and J 3 bases short, with 20 bases between. CDR1 is MDHEN and CDR2 is SYDVKM in the germline V gene. CDR3 sequence reads: CASSPLRGGHIYNEQFF. CDR3 bases: TGTGCCAGCAGTCCCTTAAGGGGAGGTCATATCTACAATGAGCAGTTCTTC.

The chain carries TRBV27 and TRBJ2-7; D not certain. The CDR3 runs to 9 residues. V was cut by 7 bases and J by 4 bases, with 2 bases left in between. Looked up from germline, CDR1 is MNHEY and CDR2 is SMNVEV (reference sequence). CDR3 in DNA: TGTGCCAGCAAGTACGAGCAGTACTTC. This encodes CASKYEQYF.

The chain joins TRBV5-1 to TRBJ1-1, with 7 bases that match TRBD1. Per germline, CDR1 SGHRS and CDR2 YFSETQ. The J segment lost 2 bases and the V segment lost 4 bases, leaving 5 bases of the junction unmatched. This CDR3 has 14 residues. CDR3 in amino acids: CASSAGQINTEAFF. The CDR3 DNA reads TGCGCCAGCAGCGCGGGACAGATAAACACTGAAGCTTTCTTT.

The chain carries TRBV6-5 and TRBJ1-1; TRBD1 might be the D (5 bases). Trimming cost V 5 bases and J 4 bases, with 14 bases left between them. This CDR3 comprises 14 residues. CDR1 is MNHEY and CDR2 is SVGAGI in the germline V gene. The CDR3 nucleotides read TGTGCCAGCAGTAAACAGGTCCTGGGCACTGAAGCTTTCTTT. Its protein product is CASSKQVLGTEAFF.

The rearrangement links TRBV27 to TRBJ1-6; maybe TRBD1 (5 bases). V was clipped by 6 bases and J by 7 bases, with 10 bases between them. The CDR3 totals 13 residues. Germline V gene data show CDR1 as MNHEY and CDR2 as SMNVEV (reference sequence). The CDR3 DNA sequence: TGTGCCAGCAGGGGGACCGCCAATTCACCCCTCCACTTT. Translation: CASRGTANSPLHF.